These 7 T cell receptor beta chains share one sample of origin, sequenced in a study of persistence of HIV-infected CD4 T cells. Their recognized antigens are unknown. Cells were stimulated with overlapping HIV-1 Gag 15-mer peptides. CD40L-negative CD69-negative CD45RO-high memory CD4+ T cells were sorted as populations depleted of antigen-responding cells. Sequencing used immunoSEQ version 4 in survey mode. Sequencing used immunoSEQ multiplex PCR; TCRdb keeps in-frame clones, though not all of them. The sample has tens of thousands of clones, roughly 77% seen once. The sample was CD4+ T cells sorted from PBMCs after roughly 18-hour stimulation, taken from a patient who received antiretroviral therapy. The receptors here all came from an adult man with HIV who was CMV-seropositive.

The chain uses TRBV6-1 and TRBJ1-1; TRBD1 might be the D (5 bases). Trimming cost V 2 bases and J 4 bases, with 14 bases left between them. The CDR3 has 15 residues. The germline V gene encodes CDR1 MNHNS and CDR2 SASEGT. This CDR3 reads CASSEKGFAGTEAFF. CDR3 nucleotide sequence: TGTGCCAGCAGTGAAAAGGGGTTTGCGGGCACTGAAGCTTTCTTT.

This chain uses TRBV18 with TRBJ1-1; 8 bases line up with TRBD1. The germline V gene encodes CDR1 KGHSH and CDR2 LQKENI. The CDR3 is 14 residues long. The junction had 5 bases not matched to a gene; V was cut back by 3 bases and J by 5 bases. The CDR3 reads CASSPGQDGTEAFF. Written as DNA, the CDR3 is TGTGCCAGCTCACCGGGACAGGACGGGACTGAAGCTTTCTTT.

V is TRBV6-1 and J is TRBJ1-2; a weak D match, TRBD1 (6 bases). CDR1 is MNHNS and CDR2 is SASEGT in the germline V gene. Trimming shortened V by 3 bases and J by 9 bases, and 11 bases separated the two germline ends. This CDR3 comprises 12 residues. CDR3 amino acids: CASSETTGSYTF. In DNA form, the CDR3 reads TGTGCCAGCAGTGAGACGACAGGAAGCTACACCTTC.

The V gene is TRBV28, the J gene TRBJ1-6; TRBD1 might be the D (6 bases). CDR1 MDHEN and CDR2 SYDVKM come from the germline V gene. The V gene lost 5 bases and the J gene lost 8 bases, with 28 bases spanning the gap. The CDR3 totals 19 residues. The chain's CDR3 is CASSPPGTIGRSSHSPLHF. CDR3 DNA: TGTGCCAGCAGTCCCCCCGGGACAATTGGGCGGTCTAGTCATTCACCCCTCCACTTT.

The V call is TRBV27, the J call TRBJ1-2, with TRBD1 matching over 8 bases. Per the germline V gene, CDR1 is MNHEY and CDR2 is SMNVEV (reference sequence). J lost 5 bases, V lost 4 bases, and 9 bases had no gene match. The length of the CDR3 is 15 residues. The CDR3 reads CASSSPGTGGYGYTF. Here the CDR3 DNA reads TGTGCCAGCAGTTCCCCGGGGACAGGAGGTTATGGCTACACCTTC.

This chain connects TRBV3-1 (or the pseudogene TRBV3-2) to TRBJ1-3; 8 bases fit TRBD1. CDR1 is LGHDT, CDR2 YNNKEL, per germline (reference sequence). The CDR3 is made up of 15 amino acids. V was clipped by 7 bases and J by 6 bases; unmatched bases: 11. The CDR3 sequence: CASTLRAGGLNTIYF. CDR3 nucleotide sequence: TGTGCCAGCACCCTAAGGGCAGGGGGCCTAAACACCATATATTTT.

This chain uses TRBV7-8 with TRBJ1-5; D is perhaps TRBD1 (5 bases). Germline CDR1 is SGHVS and CDR2 is FQNEAQ. The CDR3 is 19 amino acids. The V and J ends lost 2 bases and 2 bases respectively, with 22 bases between them. CDR3 sequence reads: CASSLNWGRGGVGNQPQHF. In DNA form, the CDR3 reads TGTGCCAGCAGCTTAAACTGGGGGAGGGGCGGTGTGGGCAATCAGCCCCAGCATTTT.